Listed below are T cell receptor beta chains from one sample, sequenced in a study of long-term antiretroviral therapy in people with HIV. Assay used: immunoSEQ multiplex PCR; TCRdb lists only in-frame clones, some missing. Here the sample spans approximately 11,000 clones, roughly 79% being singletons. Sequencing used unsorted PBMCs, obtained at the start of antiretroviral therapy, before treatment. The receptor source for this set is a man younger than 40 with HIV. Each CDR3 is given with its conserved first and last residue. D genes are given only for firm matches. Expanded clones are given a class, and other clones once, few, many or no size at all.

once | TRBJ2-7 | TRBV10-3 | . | CAISDSTGTSYEQYF | TGTGCCATCAGTGACTCGACCGGGACGTCCTACGAGCAGTACTTC
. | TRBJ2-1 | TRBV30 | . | CASEGYNEQFF | TGTGCCTCCGAGGGCTACAATGAGCAGTTCTTC
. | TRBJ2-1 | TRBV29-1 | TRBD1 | CSVETGQGIPDEQFF | TGCAGCGTTGAAACAGGACAGGGGATTCCAGATGAGCAGTTCTTC
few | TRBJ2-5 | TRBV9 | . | CAVGHRAEETQYF | TGTGCCGTGGGACACAGGGCCGAAGAGACCCAGTACTTC
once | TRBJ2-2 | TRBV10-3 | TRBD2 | CAISGTSGVTGELFF | TGTGCCATCAGCGGGACTAGCGGAGTGACCGGGGAGCTGTTTTTT
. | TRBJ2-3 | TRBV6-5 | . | CASRNTDTQYF | TGTGCCAGCAGGAACACAGATACGCAGTATTTT
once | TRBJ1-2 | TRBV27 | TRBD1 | CASSFRTGGTYGYTF | TGTGCCAGCAGTTTCAGGACAGGGGGCACCTATGGCTACACCTTC
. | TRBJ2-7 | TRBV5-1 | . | CASSLGLGYEQYF | TGCGCCAGCAGCTTGGGGCTTGGCTACGAGCAGTACTTC
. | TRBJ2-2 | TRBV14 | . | CASSQDHPPLGELFF | TGTGCCAGCAGCCAAGACCATCCCCCCCTCGGGGAGCTGTTTTTT
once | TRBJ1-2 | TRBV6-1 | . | CASSEAVRSYGYTF | TGTGCCAGCAGTGAAGCGGTCCGGTCCTATGGCTACACCTTC
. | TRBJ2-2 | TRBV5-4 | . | CASSLVGSPNTGELFF | TGTGCCAGCAGCTTGGTTGGCAGTCCGAACACCGGGGAGCTGTTTTTT
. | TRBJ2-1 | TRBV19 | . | CASSTGYNEQFF | TGTGCCAGTAGTACAGGATACAATGAGCAGTTCTTC
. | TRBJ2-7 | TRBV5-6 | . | CASSLMGPIVHEQYF | TGTGCCAGCAGCTTGATGGGACCTATCGTCCACGAGCAGTACTTC
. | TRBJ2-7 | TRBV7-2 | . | CASSLWPDAHEQYF | TGTGCCAGCAGCCTCTGGCCGGACGCCCACGAGCAGTACTTC
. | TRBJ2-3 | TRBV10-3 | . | CAISDGLTDTQYF | TGTGCCATCAGTGACGGACTCACAGATACGCAGTATTTT
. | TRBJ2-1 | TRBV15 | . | CATSGQDRSSYNEQFF | TGTGCCACCAGCGGCCAGGACAGAAGCTCCTACAATGAGCAGTTCTTC
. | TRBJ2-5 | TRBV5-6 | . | CASSLFVRDLETQYF | TGTGCCAGCAGCTTGTTTGTCCGGGACCTGGAGACCCAGTACTTC
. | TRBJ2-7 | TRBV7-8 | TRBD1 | CASSYTGGAEEQYF | TGTGCCAGCAGCTACACAGGGGGCGCGGAGGAGCAGTACTTC
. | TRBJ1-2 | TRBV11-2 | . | CASSPGTDYGYTF | TGTGCCAGCAGCCCCGGGACGGACTATGGCTACACCTTC
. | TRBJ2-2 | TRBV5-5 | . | CASSAQRRGQNTGELFF | TGTGCCAGCAGCGCCCAGAGGAGGGGCCAGAACACCGGGGAGCTGTTTTTT
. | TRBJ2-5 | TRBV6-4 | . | CASSDPCAPLGETQYF | TGTGCCAGCAGTGACCCATGCGCCCCGTTGGGAGAGACCCAGTACTTC
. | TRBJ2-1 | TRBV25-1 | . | CASSDRAMEQFF | TGTGCCAGCAGTGATCGCGCCATGGAGCAGTTCTTC
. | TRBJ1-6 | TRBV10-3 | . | CAGGESYNSPLHF | TGTGCCGGGGGGGAGTCCTATAATTCACCCCTCCACTTT
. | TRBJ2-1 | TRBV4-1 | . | CASSQDGTSGNFYNEQFF | TGCGCCAGCAGCCAAGATGGAACAAGCGGAAACTTCTACAATGAGCAGTTCTTC
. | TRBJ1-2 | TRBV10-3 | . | CAISARQGHGYTF | TGTGCCATCAGCGCAAGGCAGGGTCATGGCTACACCTTC
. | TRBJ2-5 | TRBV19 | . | CASSIAFPETQYF | TGTGCCAGTAGTATAGCGTTTCCAGAGACCCAGTACTTC
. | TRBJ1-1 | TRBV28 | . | CASSSYMNTEAFF | TGTGCCAGCAGTTCTTACATGAACACTGAAGCTTTCTTT
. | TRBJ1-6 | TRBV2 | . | CASSGGQGRSPLHF | TGTGCCAGCAGTGGGGGGCAGGGGAGGTCACCCCTCCACTTT
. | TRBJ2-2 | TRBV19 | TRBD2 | CATRKLRGEPYTGELFF | TGTGCCACCCGAAAACTACGGGGGGAACCCTACACCGGGGAGCTGTTTTTT
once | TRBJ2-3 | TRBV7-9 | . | CASSLGGAPDTQYF | TGTGCCAGCAGCTTGGGGGGAGCCCCAGATACGCAGTATTTT
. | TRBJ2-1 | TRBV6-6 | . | CASSPLGPEQFF | TGTGCCAGCAGTCCCTTGGGGCCCGAGCAGTTCTTC
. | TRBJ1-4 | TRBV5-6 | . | CASTTGGRFEKLFF | TGTGCCAGCACCACTGGGGGAAGATTTGAAAAACTGTTTTTT
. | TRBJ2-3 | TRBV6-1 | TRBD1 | CASSEGTGGADTQYF | TGTGCCAGCAGTGAAGGGACAGGGGGCGCAGATACGCAGTATTTT
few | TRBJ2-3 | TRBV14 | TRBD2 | CASSQATSGGARGTDTQYF | TGTGCCAGCAGCCAAGCGACAAGCGGGGGGGCACGGGGCACAGATACGCAGTATTTT
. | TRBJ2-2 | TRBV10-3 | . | CAISPGSNTGELFF | TGTGCCATCAGCCCGGGCTCCAACACCGGGGAGCTGTTTTTT
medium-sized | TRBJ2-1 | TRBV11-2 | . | CASSATGNEQFF | TGTGCCAGCAGCGCTACAGGGAATGAGCAGTTCTTC
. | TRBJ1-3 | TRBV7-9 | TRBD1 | CASSPRDRSVDTIYF | TGTGCCAGCAGCCCCCGGGACAGGTCGGTAGACACCATATATTTT
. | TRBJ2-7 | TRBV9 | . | CASSVRRTYEQYF | TGTGCCAGCAGCGTCAGACGGACCTACGAGCAGTACTTC
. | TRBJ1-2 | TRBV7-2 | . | CASSSGWAGYGYTF | TGTGCCAGCAGCTCAGGTTGGGCTGGCTATGGCTACACCTTC
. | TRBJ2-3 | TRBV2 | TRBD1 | CASAGTGILTDTQYF | TGTGCCAGCGCCGGGACAGGGATTCTCACAGATACGCAGTATTTT
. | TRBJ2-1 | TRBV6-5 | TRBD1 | CARGITGVVEQFF | TGTGCCAGGGGAATAACAGGGGTCGTTGAGCAGTTCTTC
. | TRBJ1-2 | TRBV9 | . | CASSPRDNYGYTF | TGTGCCAGCAGCCCGCGGGACAACTATGGCTACACCTTC
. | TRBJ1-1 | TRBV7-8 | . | CASQKVGSAEAFF | TGTGCCAGCCAGAAGGTGGGGAGCGCTGAAGCTTTCTTT
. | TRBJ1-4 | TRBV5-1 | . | CASSFDLQATTNEKLFF | TGCGCCAGCAGCTTTGATCTGCAAGCCACAACTAATGAAAAACTGTTTTTT
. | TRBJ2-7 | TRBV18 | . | CASSPIPQYEQYF | TGTGCCAGCTCACCTATCCCACAGTACGAGCAGTACTTC